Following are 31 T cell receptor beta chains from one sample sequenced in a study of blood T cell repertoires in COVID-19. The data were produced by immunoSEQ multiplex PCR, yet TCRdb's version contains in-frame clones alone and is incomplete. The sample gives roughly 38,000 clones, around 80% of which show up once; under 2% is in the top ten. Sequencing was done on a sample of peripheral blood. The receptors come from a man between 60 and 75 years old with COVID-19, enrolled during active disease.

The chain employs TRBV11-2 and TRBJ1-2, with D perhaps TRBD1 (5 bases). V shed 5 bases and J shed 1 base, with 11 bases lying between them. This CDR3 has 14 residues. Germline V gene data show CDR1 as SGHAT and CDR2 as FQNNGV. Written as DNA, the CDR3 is TGTGCCAGCAGCCGGACACCCAGTAACTATGGCTACACCTTC. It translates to CASSRTPSNYGYTF. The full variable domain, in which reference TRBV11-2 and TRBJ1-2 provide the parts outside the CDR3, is EAGVAQSPRYKIIEKRQSVAFWCNPISGHATLYWYQQILGQGPKLLIQFQNNGVVDDSQLPKDRFSAERLKGVDSTLKIQPAKLEDSAVYLCASSRTPSNYGYTFGSGTRLTVV.

CDR3 bases: TGTGCCAGCAGTTACTCCTCTGACACCCGCTCCTACGAGCAGTACTTC. Its protein product is CASSYSSDTRSYEQYF. The chain joins TRBV6-5 to TRBJ2-7; D not resolved. The CDR3 runs 16 residues. The germline V gene encodes CDR1 MNHEY and CDR2 SVGAGI. The V end was cut by 0 bases, the J end by 0 bases, with 12 bases between.

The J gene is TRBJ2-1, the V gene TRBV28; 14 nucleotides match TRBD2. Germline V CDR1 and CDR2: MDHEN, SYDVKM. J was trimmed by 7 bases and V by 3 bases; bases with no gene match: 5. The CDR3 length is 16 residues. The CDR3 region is CASSFKTSGRGNEQFF. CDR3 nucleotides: TGTGCCAGCAGTTTTAAGACTAGCGGGAGGGGGAATGAGCAGTTCTTC.

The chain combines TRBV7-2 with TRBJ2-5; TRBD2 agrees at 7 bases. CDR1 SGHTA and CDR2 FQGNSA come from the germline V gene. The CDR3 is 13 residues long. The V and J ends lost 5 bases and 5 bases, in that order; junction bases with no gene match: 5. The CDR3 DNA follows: TGTGCCAGCAGCCCCAGGCGGGAGGAGACCCAGTACTTC. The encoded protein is CASSPRREETQYF.

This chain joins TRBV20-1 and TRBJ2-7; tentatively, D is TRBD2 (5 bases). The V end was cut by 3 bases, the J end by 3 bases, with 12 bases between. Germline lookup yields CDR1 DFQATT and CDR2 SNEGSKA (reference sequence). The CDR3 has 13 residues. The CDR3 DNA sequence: TGCAGTGCTAGTTCCGGGAAAATCTACGAGCAGTACTTC. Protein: CSASSGKIYEQYF.

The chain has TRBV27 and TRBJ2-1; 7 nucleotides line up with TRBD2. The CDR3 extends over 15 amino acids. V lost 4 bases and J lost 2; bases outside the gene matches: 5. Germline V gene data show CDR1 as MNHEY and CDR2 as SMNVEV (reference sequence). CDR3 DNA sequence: TGTGCCAGCAGTTCAAGTGGGACTACCTACAATGAGCAGTTCTTC. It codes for CASSSSGTTYNEQFF.

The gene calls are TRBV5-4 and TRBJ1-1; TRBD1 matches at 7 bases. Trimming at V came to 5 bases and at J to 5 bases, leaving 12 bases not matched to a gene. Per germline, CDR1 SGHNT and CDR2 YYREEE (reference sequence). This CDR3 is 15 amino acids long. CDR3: CASREGQNLGTEAFF. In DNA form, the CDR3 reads TGTGCCAGCAGGGAGGGACAGAACCTTGGGACTGAAGCTTTCTTT.

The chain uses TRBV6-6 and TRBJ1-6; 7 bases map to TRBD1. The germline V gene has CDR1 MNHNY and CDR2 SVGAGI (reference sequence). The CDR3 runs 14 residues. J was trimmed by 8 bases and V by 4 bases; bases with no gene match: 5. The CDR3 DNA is TGTGCCAGCAGTTCACAGGGGAAAGATTCACCCCTCCACTTT. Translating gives CASSSQGKDSPLHF.

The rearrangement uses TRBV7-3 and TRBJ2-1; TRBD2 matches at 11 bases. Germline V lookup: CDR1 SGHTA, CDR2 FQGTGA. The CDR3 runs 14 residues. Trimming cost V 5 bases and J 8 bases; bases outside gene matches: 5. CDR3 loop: CASSPGTSGHEQFF. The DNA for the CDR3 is TGTGCCAGCAGCCCCGGGACTAGCGGACATGAGCAGTTCTTC.

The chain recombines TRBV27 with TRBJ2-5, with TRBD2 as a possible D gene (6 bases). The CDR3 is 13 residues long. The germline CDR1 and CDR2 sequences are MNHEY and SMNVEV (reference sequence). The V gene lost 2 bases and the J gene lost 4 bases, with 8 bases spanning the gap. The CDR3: CASSLRRGETQYF. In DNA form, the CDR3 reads TGTGCCAGCAGTTTACGGAGGGGAGAGACCCAGTACTTC.

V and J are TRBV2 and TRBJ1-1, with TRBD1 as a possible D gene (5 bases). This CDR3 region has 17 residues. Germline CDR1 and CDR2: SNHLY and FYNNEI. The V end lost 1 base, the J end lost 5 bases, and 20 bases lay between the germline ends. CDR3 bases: TGTGCCAGCAGTGAAGTTGAGGCCCCGCCGGGGGGGACTGAAGCTTTCTTT. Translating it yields CASSEVEAPPGGTEAFF.

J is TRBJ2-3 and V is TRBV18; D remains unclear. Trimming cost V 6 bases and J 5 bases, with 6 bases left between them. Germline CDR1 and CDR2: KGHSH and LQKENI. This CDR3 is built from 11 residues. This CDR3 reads CASSSGDTQYF. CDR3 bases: TGTGCCAGCTCGTCGGGAGATACGCAGTATTTT. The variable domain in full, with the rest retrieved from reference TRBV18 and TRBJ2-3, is NAGVMQNPRHLVRRRGQEARLRCSPMKGHSHVYWYRQLPEEGLKFMVYLQKENIIDESGMPKERFSAEFPKEGPSILRIQQVVRGDSAAYFCASSSGDTQYFGPGTRLTVL.

The CDR3 DNA follows: TGTGCCAGCAGCTTGAGAGGGTACGGGAATTCACCCCTCCACTTT. Protein: CASSLRGYGNSPLHF. The chain combines TRBV5-4 with TRBJ1-6; D ambiguous. Trimming shortened V by 1 base and J by 7 bases, and 12 bases separated the two germline ends. This CDR3 has 15 residues. Germline V CDR1 and CDR2: SGHNT, YYREEE (reference sequence).

The CDR3 sequence is CASSPRGGVGSYNEQFF. The CDR3 nucleotides are TGTGCCAGCAGCCCGAGAGGCGGCGTAGGATCCTACAATGAGCAGTTCTTC. The rearrangement joins TRBV11-3 to TRBJ2-1; D not resolved. Germline loops: CDR1 SGHNT, CDR2 YENEEA. The CDR3 extends over 17 amino acids. V shed 5 bases and J shed 1 base, with 18 bases lying between them.

The CDR3 protein is CASAPSGRAGLTYNEQFF. CDR3 nucleotides: TGTGCTAGTGCTCCTAGCGGGAGGGCGGGGTTAACCTACAATGAGCAGTTCTTC. V gene TRBV12-5 combines with J gene TRBJ2-1; 12 bases match TRBD2. This CDR3 has 18 amino acids. Germline lookup yields CDR1 LGHNT and CDR2 FRNRAP. The trim removed 7 bases at V and 2 bases at J, leaving 12 bases unmatched.

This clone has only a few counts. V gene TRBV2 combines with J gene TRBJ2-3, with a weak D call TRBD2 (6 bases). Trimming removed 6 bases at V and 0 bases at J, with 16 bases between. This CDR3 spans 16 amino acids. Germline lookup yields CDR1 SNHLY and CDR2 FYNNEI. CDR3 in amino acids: CASRGGLPTSTDTQYF. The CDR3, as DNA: TGTGCCAGCAGGGGGGGACTTCCAACTAGCACAGATACGCAGTATTTT.

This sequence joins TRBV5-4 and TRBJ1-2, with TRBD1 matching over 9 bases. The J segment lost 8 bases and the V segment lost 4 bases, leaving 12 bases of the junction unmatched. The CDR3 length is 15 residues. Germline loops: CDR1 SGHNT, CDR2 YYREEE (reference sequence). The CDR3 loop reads CASSPGGGTGIGYTF. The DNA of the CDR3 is TGTGCCAGCAGCCCTGGGGGCGGGACAGGGATCGGCTACACCTTC.

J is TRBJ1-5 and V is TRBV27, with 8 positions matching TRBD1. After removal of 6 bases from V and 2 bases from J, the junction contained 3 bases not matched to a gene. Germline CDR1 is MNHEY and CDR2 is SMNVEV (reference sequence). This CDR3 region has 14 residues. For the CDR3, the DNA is TGTGCCAGCAGCCCGGACAGGGGCAATCAGCCCCAGCATTTT. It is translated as CASSPDRGNQPQHF.

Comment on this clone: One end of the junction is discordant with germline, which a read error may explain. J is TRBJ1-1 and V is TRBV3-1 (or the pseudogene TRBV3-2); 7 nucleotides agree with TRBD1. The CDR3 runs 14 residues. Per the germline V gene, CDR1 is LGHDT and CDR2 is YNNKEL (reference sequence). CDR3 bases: TGTGCCAGCACCCAATCAGGGGGTGGGACTGAAGCTTTCTTT. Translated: CASTQSGGGTEAFF.

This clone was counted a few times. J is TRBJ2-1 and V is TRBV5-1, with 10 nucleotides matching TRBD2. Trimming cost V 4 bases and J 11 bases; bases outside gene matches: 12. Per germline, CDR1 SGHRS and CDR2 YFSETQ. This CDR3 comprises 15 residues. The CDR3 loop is CASSAGTSAGRKQFF. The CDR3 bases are TGCGCCAGCAGCGCTGGGACTAGCGCAGGCAGGAAGCAGTTCTTC.

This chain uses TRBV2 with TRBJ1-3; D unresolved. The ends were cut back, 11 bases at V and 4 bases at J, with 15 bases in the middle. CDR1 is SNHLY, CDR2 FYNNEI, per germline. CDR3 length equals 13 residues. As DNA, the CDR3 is TGTGCCTTCAAGCAGACACTCGGAAACACCATATATTTT. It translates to CAFKQTLGNTIYF. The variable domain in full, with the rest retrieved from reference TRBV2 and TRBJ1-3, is EPEVTQTPSHQVTQMGQEVILRCVPISNHLYFYWYRQILGQKVEFLVSFYNNEISEKSEIFDDQFSVERPDGSNFTLKIRSTKLEDSAMYFCAFKQTLGNTIYFGEGSWLTVV.

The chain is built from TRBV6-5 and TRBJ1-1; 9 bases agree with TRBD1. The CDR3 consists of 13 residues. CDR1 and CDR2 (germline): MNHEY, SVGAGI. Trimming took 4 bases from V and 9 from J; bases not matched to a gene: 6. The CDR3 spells CASSSGQGRQAFF. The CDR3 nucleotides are TGTGCCAGCAGTTCCGGACAGGGGAGGCAAGCTTTCTTT.

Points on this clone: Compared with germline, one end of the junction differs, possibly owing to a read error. The CDR3 here is CASSGRNGNEQFF. CDR3 in DNA: TGTGCCAGTAGTGGGAGGAATGGTAATGAGCAGTTCTTC. The chain employs TRBV6-4 and TRBJ2-1; possible D gene TRBD2, 6 bases. The germline V gene encodes CDR1 MRHNA and CDR2 SNTAGT. The length of the CDR3 is 13 residues.

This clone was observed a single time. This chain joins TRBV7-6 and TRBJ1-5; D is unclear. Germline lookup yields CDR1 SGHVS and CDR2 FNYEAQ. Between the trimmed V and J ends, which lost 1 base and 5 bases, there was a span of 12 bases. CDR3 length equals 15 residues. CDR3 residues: CASSLEAGRDQPQHF. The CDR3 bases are TGTGCCAGCAGCTTAGAGGCCGGGAGGGATCAGCCCCAGCATTTT.

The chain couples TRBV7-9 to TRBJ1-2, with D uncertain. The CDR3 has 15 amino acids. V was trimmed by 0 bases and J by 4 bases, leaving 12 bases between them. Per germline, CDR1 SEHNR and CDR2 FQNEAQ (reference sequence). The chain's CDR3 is CASSLAAAVTYGYTF. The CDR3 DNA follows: TGTGCCAGCAGCTTAGCGGCGGCGGTGACCTATGGCTACACCTTC.

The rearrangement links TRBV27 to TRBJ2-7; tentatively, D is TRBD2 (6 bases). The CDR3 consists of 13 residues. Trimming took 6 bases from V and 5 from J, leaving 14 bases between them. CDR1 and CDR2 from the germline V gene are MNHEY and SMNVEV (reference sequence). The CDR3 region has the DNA TGTGCCAGCAGCCCGGGACTTTCCAACGAGCAGTACTTC. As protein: CASSPGLSNEQYF.

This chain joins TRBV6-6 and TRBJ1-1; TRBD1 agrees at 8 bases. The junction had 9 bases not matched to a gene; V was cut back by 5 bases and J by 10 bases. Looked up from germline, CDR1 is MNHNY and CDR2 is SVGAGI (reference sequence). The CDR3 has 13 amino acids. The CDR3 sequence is CASSVGQGLGAFF. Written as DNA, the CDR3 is TGTGCCAGCAGTGTCGGACAGGGATTAGGAGCTTTCTTT.

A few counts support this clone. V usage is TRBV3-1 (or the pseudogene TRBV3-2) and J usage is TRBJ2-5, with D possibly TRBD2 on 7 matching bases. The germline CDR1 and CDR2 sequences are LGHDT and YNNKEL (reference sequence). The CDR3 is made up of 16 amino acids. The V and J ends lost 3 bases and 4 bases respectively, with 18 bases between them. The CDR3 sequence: CASSQVIGRGRETQYF. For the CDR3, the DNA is TGTGCCAGCAGCCAGGTAATCGGGCGGGGGCGAGAGACCCAGTACTTC.

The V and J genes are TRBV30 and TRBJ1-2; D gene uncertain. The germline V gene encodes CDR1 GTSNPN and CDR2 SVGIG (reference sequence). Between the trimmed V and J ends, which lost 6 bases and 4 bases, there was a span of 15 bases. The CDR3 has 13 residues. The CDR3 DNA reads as TGTGCCTGTCCGGGGAAAGTTCCCTATGGCTACACCTTC. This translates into CACPGKVPYGYTF. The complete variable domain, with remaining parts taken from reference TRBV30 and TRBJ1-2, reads SQTIHQWPATLVQPVGSPLSLECTVEGTSNPNLYWYRQAAGRGLQLLFYSVGIGQISSEVPQNLSASRPQDRQFILSSKKLLLSDSGFYLCACPGKVPYGYTFGSGTRLTVV.

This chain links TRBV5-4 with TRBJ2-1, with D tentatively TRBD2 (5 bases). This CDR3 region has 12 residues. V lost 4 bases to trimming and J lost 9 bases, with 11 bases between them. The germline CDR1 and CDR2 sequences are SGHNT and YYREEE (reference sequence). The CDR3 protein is CASSPGLTEQFF. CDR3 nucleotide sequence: TGTGCCAGCAGCCCTGGACTGACTGAGCAGTTCTTC.

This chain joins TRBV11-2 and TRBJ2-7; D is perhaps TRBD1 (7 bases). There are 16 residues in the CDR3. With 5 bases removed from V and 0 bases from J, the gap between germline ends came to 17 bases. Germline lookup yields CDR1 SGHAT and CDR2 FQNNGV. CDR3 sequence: CASSPKGARGSYEQYF. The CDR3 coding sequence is TGTGCCAGCAGCCCAAAGGGGGCGCGGGGCTCCTACGAGCAGTACTTC. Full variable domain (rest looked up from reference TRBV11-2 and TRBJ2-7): EAGVAQSPRYKIIEKRQSVAFWCNPISGHATLYWYQQILGQGPKLLIQFQNNGVVDDSQLPKDRFSAERLKGVDSTLKIQPAKLEDSAVYLCASSPKGARGSYEQYFGPGTRLTVT.